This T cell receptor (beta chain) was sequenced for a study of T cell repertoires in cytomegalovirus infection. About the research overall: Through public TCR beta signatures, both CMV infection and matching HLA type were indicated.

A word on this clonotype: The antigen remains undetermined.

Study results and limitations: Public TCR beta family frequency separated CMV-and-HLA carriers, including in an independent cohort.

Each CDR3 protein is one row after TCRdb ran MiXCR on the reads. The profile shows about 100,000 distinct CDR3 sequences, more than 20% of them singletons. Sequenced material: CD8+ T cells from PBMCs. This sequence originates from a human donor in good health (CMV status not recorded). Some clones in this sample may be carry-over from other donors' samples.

The CDR3 spells CSSYGGGRNEQFF. The CDR3 nucleotides are TGCAGCTCTTACGGGGGGGGCAGGAATGAGCAGTTCTTC. V usage is TRBV29-1 and J usage is TRBJ2-1; 8 bases agree with TRBD2. The V gene end was trimmed by 8 bases and the J gene end by 7 bases; junction bases not matched to a gene: 10. Germline values: CDR1 SQVTM, CDR2 ANQGSEA. The CDR3 has 13 amino acids.